A selection of T cell receptor beta chains follows, all from one sample in a study of OX40 agonist ivuxolimab in advanced cancers. Profiling relied on immunoSEQ multiplex PCR, and the TCRdb table lists in-frame clones only, not all of them. The data hold around 60,000 clones, with 70% to 80% observed a single time. Sequences were derived from CD4+ or CD8+ T cells sorted from blood, sampled in a trial of the OX40 agonist ivuxolimab. Receptor source: an adult with an advanced solid tumor such as melanoma, head and neck, liver or kidney cancer. Each CDR3 is given with its conserved first and last residue. The order of the fields is D gene, V gene, J gene, clone size, CDR3 protein, CDR3 DNA. A D gene is named only where the DNA matches it firmly. Only some rows state a clone size, as once, few, many or a class for expanded clones.

TRBD2	TRBV7-3	TRBJ2-1	NA	CATQAYSAGGPYNEQFF	TGTGCCACACAAGCTTATTCCGCGGGGGGGCCCTACAATGAGCAGTTCTTC
TRBD2	TRBV4-1	TRBJ2-2	NA	CASSQDPSGGFTGELFF	TGCGCCAGCAGCCAAGACCCTAGCGGGGGGTTCACCGGGGAGCTGTTTTTT
NA	TRBV18	TRBJ1-5	NA	CASSRDNNQPQHF	TGTGCCAGCTCACGGGACAACAATCAGCCCCAGCATTTT
NA	TRBV7-9	TRBJ2-2	few	CASSLSAADTGELFF	TGTGCCAGCAGTTTATCAGCGGCAGACACCGGGGAGCTGTTTTTT
TRBD2	TRBV11-2	TRBJ2-1	NA	CASSAGGRAEQFF	TGTGCCAGCAGCGCGGGTGGGAGGGCAGAGCAGTTCTTC
NA	TRBV6-1	TRBJ2-3	NA	CASSEYGGAYTDTQYF	TGTGCCAGCAGTGAATATGGGGGGGCCTACACAGATACGCAGTATTTT
NA	TRBV19	TRBJ1-4	NA	CASSPGPRGKLFF	TGTGCCAGTAGTCCAGGACCCCGAGGAAAACTGTTTTTT
NA	TRBV11-2	TRBJ2-5	NA	CASSLIAASQETQYF	TGTGCCAGCAGCTTAATTGCGGCCTCCCAAGAGACCCAGTACTTC
NA	TRBV15	TRBJ2-7	few	CATSREYLREQYF	TGTGCCACCAGCAGAGAATACCTAAGGGAGCAGTACTTC
NA	TRBV7-2	TRBJ2-1	NA	CASSVLGGYIGEQFF	TGTGCCAGCAGCGTTCTGGGGGGCTATATCGGCGAGCAGTTCTTC
NA	TRBV30	TRBJ2-1	NA	CAWSSARAGAYNEQFF	TGTGCCTGGAGTTCCGCCCGCGCGGGGGCGTACAATGAGCAGTTCTTC
NA	TRBV19	TRBJ2-2	NA	CASSIGFNTGELFF	TGTGCCAGTAGTATCGGGTTTAACACCGGGGAGCTGTTTTTT
NA	TRBV15	TRBJ2-3	NA	CATSRDVGGVHTDTQYF	TGTGCCACCAGCAGGGACGTTGGGGGAGTTCACACAGATACGCAGTATTTT
TRBD1	TRBV6-6	TRBJ2-7	NA	CASSSPGQNYEQYF	TGTGCCAGCAGCTCTCCGGGACAGAACTACGAGCAGTACTTC
NA	TRBV11-3	TRBJ2-2	once	CASSLGGARELFF	TGTGCCAGCAGCTTAGGGGGGGCACGGGAGCTGTTTTTT
TRBD1	TRBV5-1	TRBJ1-2	NA	CASSLAIDRGLRGYTF	TGCGCCAGCAGCTTGGCTATTGACAGGGGGCTCCGAGGCTACACCTTC
NA	TRBV30	TRBJ1-2	NA	CAWRATIYRYTF	TGTGCCTGGAGGGCGACGATCTATCGCTACACCTTC
TRBD1	TRBV10-3	TRBJ2-7	NA	CAISEGATGSEQYF	TGTGCCATCAGTGAGGGAGCGACAGGGAGCGAGCAGTACTTC
TRBD1	TRBV9	TRBJ1-3	NA	CASSPTGAGNTIYF	TGTGCCAGCAGCCCAACAGGGGCCGGGAACACCATATATTTT
TRBD1	TRBV6-5	TRBJ2-7	NA	CASSYPTGETYEQYF	TGTGCCAGCAGTTACCCCACAGGGGAAACTTACGAGCAGTACTTC
NA	TRBV23-1	TRBJ2-1	NA	CASSRTGTNEQFF	TGCGCCAGCAGTCGCACCGGGACCAATGAGCAGTTCTTC
NA	TRBV7-8	TRBJ1-5	NA	CASSPPNQPQHF	TGTGCCAGCAGCCCGCCTAATCAGCCCCAGCATTTT
NA	TRBV5-1	TRBJ2-5	NA	CASSLYRETQYF	TGCGCCAGCAGCCTGTATAGAGAGACCCAGTACTTC
TRBD1	TRBV7-9	TRBJ2-1	NA	CASSSTGTGGNEQFF	TGTGCCAGCAGCTCTACCGGGACAGGGGGGAATGAGCAGTTCTTC
NA	TRBV12-5	TRBJ2-7	NA	CASGLVLVGVSYEQYF	TGTGCTAGTGGTTTGGTACTCGTGGGAGTGTCCTACGAGCAGTACTTC
NA	TRBV7-8	TRBJ2-5	few	CASSPKETQYF	TGTGCCAGCAGCCCAAAAGAGACCCAGTACTTC
NA	TRBV10-2	TRBJ1-2	NA	CASSESENVGYTF	TGCGCCAGCAGTGAGTCCGAGAATGTAGGCTACACCTTC
TRBD1	TRBV6-1	TRBJ1-1	once	CASSEPGTGGEVAFF	TGTGCCAGCAGTGAACCCGGGACAGGGGGAGAGGTAGCTTTCTTT
TRBD2	TRBV12-5	TRBJ2-2	few	CASGLPRATSGRNTGELFF	TGTGCTAGTGGTTTGCCAAGAGCTACTAGCGGGAGGAACACCGGGGAGCTGTTTTTT
TRBD1	TRBV11-2	TRBJ1-5	NA	CASSFATGDQPQHF	TGTGCCAGCAGCTTCGCGACAGGGGATCAGCCCCAGCATTTT
TRBD1	TRBV6-6	TRBJ2-1	NA	CASRHRDRNNEQFF	TGTGCCAGCAGGCACCGGGACAGAAACAATGAGCAGTTCTTC
NA	TRBV19	TRBJ2-3	NA	CASWRTGTDTQYF	TGTGCCAGTTGGAGGACCGGCACAGATACGCAGTATTTT
TRBD1	TRBV7-9	TRBJ2-7	once	CASSEGQGFEQYF	TGTGCCAGCAGCGAGGGACAGGGGTTCGAGCAGTACTTC
NA	TRBV18	TRBJ2-5	NA	CASSQRVGETQYF	TGTGCCAGCTCACAGAGGGTTGGCGAGACCCAGTACTTC
NA	TRBV7-9	TRBJ1-1	few	CASLILNTEAFF	TGTGCCAGCCTCATACTGAACACTGAAGCTTTCTTT
NA	TRBV29-1	TRBJ2-2	NA	CSVEQDLGGGELFF	TGCAGCGTGGAGCAGGACCTCGGGGGTGGGGAGCTGTTTTTT
NA	TRBV18	TRBJ1-1	few	CASSPPGRASTEAFF	TGTGCCAGCTCACCACCGGGGAGGGCTAGCACTGAAGCTTTCTTT
NA	TRBV12-5	TRBJ2-2	NA	CASGLSLGSRATGELFF	TGTGCTAGTGGTTTGTCCCTAGGGAGCAGAGCGACCGGGGAGCTGTTTTTT
NA	TRBV9	TRBJ1-2	NA	CASSVDFGRDYGYTF	TGTGCCAGCAGCGTAGATTTTGGCAGGGACTATGGCTACACCTTC
NA	TRBV7-2	TRBJ2-3	NA	CASSEGWDTQYF	TGTGCCAGCAGCGAAGGGTGGGATACGCAGTATTTT
NA	TRBV2	TRBJ2-7	NA	CASATLAYEQYF	TGTGCCAGCGCTACTTTGGCCTACGAGCAGTACTTC
NA	TRBV14	TRBJ2-5	few	CASSQEQGGQYF	TGTGCCAGCAGCCAAGAACAGGGCGGGCAGTACTTC
TRBD2	TRBV7-8	TRBJ2-1	NA	CASSLGSGSNEQFF	TGTGCCAGCAGCTTAGGGAGCGGGAGCAATGAGCAGTTCTTC
NA	TRBV5-1	TRBJ1-5	NA	CASRRDISDQPQHF	TGCGCCAGCAGAAGGGACATTTCCGATCAGCCCCAGCATTTT
NA	TRBV6-5	TRBJ2-2	NA	CASRAPTGITGELFF	TGTGCCAGCAGAGCACCTACAGGGATCACCGGGGAGCTGTTTTTT
TRBD1	TRBV4-1	TRBJ2-7	NA	CASSQGGTGDYEQYF	TGCGCCAGCAGCCAAGGTGGGACAGGGGACTACGAGCAGTACTTC
NA	TRBV4-2	TRBJ1-3	NA	CASSPLGRSSGNTIYF	TGTGCCAGCAGCCCGTTGGGCCGAAGCTCTGGAAACACCATATATTTT
NA	TRBV4-1	TRBJ1-1	few	CASSRYSEAFF	TGCGCCAGCAGCCGATACAGTGAAGCTTTCTTT
TRBD1	TRBV29-1	TRBJ1-4	NA	CSVVWGTDNEKLFF	TGCAGCGTTGTATGGGGGACAGATAATGAAAAACTGTTTTTT
NA	TRBV7-8	TRBJ1-4	NA	CASSFPRVGGDATNEKLFF	TGTGCCAGCAGCTTTCCAAGGGTAGGGGGTGATGCAACTAATGAAAAACTGTTTTTT
NA	TRBV10-3	TRBJ2-6	NA	CAISERGAGANVLTF	TGTGCCATCAGTGAAAGGGGGGCTGGGGCCAACGTCCTGACTTTC
NA	TRBV2	TRBJ2-6	once	CASSEHGSSGANVLTF	TGTGCCAGCAGTGAACACGGTAGCTCTGGGGCCAACGTCCTGACTTTC
NA	TRBV5-1	TRBJ1-4	NA	CASSSTGNPTNEKLFF	TGCGCCAGCAGCAGCACAGGGAATCCAACTAATGAAAAACTGTTTTTT
NA	TRBV29-1	TRBJ1-2	NA	CSVEDGRIGVAGIYSYGYTF	TGCAGCGTTGAAGATGGTCGGATCGGAGTAGCAGGGATTTATTCATATGGCTACACCTTC
TRBD1	TRBV7-9	TRBJ1-1	NA	CASSFSWDSTEAFF	TGTGCCAGCAGCTTTTCTTGGGACAGCACTGAAGCTTTCTTT
NA	TRBV14	TRBJ2-3	NA	CASSHMTGDTQYF	TGTGCCAGCAGCCACATGACGGGAGATACGCAGTATTTT
NA	TRBV18	TRBJ2-2	NA	CASSQLDTANTGELFF	TGTGCCAGCTCTCAACTCGATACGGCCAACACCGGGGAGCTGTTTTTT
TRBD1	TRBV2	TRBJ2-7	NA	CASSEAGQGYEQYF	TGTGCCAGCAGTGAAGCGGGACAGGGATACGAGCAGTACTTC
NA	TRBV4-2	TRBJ1-2	NA	CASSQDVLSDYGYTF	TGTGCCAGCAGCCAAGATGTACTAAGTGACTATGGCTACACCTTC
NA	TRBV5-1	TRBJ2-2	NA	CASSLDSVTGELFF	TGCGCCAGCAGTCTGGACAGCGTCACCGGGGAGCTGTTTTTT